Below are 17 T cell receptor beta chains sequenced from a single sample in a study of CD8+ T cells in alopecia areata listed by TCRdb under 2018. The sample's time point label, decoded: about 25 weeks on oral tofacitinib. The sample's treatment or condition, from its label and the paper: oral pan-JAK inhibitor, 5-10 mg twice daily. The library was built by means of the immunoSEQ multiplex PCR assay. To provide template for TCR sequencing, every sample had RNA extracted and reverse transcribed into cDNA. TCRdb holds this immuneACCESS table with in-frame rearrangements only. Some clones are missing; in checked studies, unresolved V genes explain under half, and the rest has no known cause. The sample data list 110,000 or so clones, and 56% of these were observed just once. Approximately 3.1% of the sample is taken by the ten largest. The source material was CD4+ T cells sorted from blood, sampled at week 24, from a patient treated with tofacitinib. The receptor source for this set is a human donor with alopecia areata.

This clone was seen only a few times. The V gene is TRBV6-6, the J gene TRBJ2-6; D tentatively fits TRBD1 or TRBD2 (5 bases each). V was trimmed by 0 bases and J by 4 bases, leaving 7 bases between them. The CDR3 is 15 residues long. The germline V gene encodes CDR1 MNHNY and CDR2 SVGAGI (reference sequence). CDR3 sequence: CASSYSGDGANVLTF. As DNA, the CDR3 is TGTGCCAGCAGTTACTCGGGGGACGGGGCCAACGTCCTGACTTTC.

The CDR3 is CASSPSGGSDTQYF. In DNA form, the CDR3 reads TGTGCCAGCAGCCCTAGCGGGGGGTCAGATACGCAGTATTTT. This chain links TRBV9 with TRBJ2-3; 11 bases line up with TRBD2. Germline CDR1 reads SGDLS; CDR2 reads YYNGEE. This CDR3 is built from 14 residues. After removal of 4 bases from V and 4 bases from J, the junction contained 2 bases not matched to a gene.

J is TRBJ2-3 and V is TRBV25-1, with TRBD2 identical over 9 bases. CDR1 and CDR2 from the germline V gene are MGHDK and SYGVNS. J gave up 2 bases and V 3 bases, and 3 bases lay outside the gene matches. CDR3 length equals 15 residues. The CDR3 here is CASSDASGNTDTQYF. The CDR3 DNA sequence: TGTGCCAGCAGTGACGCTAGCGGGAACACAGATACGCAGTATTTT. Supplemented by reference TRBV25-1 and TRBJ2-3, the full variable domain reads EADIYQTPRYLVIGTGKKITLECSQTMGHDKMYWYQQDPGMELHLIHYSYGVNSTEKGDLSSESTVSRIRTEHFPLTLESARPSHTSQYLCASSDASGNTDTQYFGPGTRLTVL.

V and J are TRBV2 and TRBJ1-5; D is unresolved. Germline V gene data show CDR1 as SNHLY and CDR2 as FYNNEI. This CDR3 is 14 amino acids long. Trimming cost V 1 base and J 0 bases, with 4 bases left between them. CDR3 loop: CASSEVSSNQPQHF. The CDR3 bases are TGTGCCAGCAGTGAAGTCTCTAGCAATCAGCCCCAGCATTTT.

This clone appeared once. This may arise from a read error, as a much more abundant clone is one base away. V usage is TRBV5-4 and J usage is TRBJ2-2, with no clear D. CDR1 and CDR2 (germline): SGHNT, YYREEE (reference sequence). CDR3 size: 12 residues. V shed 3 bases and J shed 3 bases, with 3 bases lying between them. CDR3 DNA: TGTGCCAGCAGCTCGGACACCGGGGAGCTGTTTTTT. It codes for CASSSDTGELFF. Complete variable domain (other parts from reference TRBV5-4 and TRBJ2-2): ETGVTQSPTHLIKTRGQQVTLRCSSQSGHNTVSWYQQALGQGPQFIFQYYREEENGRGNFPPRFSGLQFPNYSSELNVNALELDDSALYLCASSSDTGELFFGEGSRLTVL.

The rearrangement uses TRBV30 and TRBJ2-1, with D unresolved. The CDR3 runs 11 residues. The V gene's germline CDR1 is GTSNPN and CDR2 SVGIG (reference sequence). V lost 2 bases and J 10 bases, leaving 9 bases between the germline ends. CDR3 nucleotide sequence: TGTGCCTGGAGTTCGTACTTAGAGCAGTTCTTC. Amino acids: CAWSSYLEQFF.

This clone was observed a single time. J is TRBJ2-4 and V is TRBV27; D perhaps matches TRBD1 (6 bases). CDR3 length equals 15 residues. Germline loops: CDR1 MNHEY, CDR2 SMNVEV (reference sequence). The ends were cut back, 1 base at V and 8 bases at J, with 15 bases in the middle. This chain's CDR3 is CASSLLGTQPDIQYF. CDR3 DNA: TGTGCCAGCAGTTTATTGGGGACACAGCCAGACATTCAGTACTTC.

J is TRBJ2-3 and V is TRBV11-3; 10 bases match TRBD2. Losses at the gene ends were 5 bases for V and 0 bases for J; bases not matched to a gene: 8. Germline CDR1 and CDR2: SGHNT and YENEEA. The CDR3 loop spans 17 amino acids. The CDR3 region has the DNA TGTGCCAGCAGCCCCCGACTAGCGGGTCCTAGCACAGATACGCAGTATTTT. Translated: CASSPRLAGPSTDTQYF.

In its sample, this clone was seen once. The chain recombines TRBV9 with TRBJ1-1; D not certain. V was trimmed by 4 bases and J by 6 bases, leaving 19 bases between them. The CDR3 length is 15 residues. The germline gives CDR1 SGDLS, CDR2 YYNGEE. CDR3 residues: CASSLGLDLQAEAFF. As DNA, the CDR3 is TGTGCCAGCAGCCTCGGACTCGACCTTCAAGCTGAAGCTTTCTTT.

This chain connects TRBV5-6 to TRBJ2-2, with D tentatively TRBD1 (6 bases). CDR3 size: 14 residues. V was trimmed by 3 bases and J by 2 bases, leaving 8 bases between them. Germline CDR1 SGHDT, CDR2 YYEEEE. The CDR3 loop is CASSWGQNTGELFF. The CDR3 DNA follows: TGTGCCAGCAGCTGGGGACAAAACACCGGGGAGCTGTTTTTT.

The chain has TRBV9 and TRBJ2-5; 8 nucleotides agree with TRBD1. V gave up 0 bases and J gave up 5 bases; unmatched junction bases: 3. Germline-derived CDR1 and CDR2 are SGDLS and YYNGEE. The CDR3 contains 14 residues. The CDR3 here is CASSVAGGSETQYF. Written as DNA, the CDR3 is TGTGCCAGCAGCGTAGCAGGGGGCAGTGAGACCCAGTACTTC.

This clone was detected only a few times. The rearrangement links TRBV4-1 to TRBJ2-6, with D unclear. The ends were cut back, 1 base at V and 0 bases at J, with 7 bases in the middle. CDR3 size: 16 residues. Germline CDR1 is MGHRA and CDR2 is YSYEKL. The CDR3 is CASSQGRASGANVLTF. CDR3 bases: TGCGCCAGCAGCCAAGGGCGAGCCTCTGGGGCCAACGTCCTGACTTTC.

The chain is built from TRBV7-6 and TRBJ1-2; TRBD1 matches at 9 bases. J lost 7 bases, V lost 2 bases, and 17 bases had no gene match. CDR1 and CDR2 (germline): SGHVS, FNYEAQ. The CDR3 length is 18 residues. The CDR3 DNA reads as TGTGCCAGCAGCTTATTCGGGACCGACGGACAGGGGTCCAGTGGCTACACCTTC. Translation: CASSLFGTDGQGSSGYTF.

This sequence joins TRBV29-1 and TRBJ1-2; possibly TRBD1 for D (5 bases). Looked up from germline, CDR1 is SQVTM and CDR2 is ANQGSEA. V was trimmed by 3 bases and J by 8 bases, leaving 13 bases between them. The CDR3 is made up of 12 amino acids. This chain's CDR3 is CSVDGGAGGYTF. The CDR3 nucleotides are TGCAGCGTTGACGGTGGGGCTGGGGGCTACACCTTC.

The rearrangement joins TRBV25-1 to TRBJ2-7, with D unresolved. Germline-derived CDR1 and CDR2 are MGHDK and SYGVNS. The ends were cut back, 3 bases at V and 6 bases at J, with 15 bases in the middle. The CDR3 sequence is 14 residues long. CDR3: CASSDLRAGVEQYF. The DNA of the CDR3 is TGTGCCAGCAGTGACCTCCGGGCTGGTGTCGAGCAGTACTTC.

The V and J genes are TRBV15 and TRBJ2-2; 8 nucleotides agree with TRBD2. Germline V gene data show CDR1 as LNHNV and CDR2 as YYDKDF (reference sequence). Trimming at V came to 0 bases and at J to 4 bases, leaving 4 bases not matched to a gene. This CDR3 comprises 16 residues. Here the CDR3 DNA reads TGTGCCACCAGCAGAGATCTAGGGACTAGCACCGGGGAGCTGTTTTTT. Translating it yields CATSRDLGTSTGELFF.

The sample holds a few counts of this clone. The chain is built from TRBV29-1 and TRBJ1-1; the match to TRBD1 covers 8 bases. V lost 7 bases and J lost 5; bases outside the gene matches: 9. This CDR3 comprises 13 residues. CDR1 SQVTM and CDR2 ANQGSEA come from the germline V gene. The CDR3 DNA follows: TGCAGCGGAAACCAGGGGGCTGGTACTGAAGCTTTCTTT. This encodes CSGNQGAGTEAFF.